This TCR beta chain appears in the sequencing data of a study of blood T cell repertoires in COVID-19. The overall study: Samples taken during acute and convalescent COVID-19 were collected in the United States, Italy and Spain. Sources were T cells, B-cell-depleted T cells, or PBMCs; the material itself was cDNA or gDNA.

V was cut by 6 bases and J by 1 base, with 9 bases left in between. The CDR3 extends over 14 amino acids. Per the germline V gene, CDR1 is LNHDA and CDR2 is SQIVND (reference sequence). In the original workflow: Researchers report that nucleated cell counts were estimated from reference gene primer amplification. TCRdb's copy holds only in-frame clones and misses some; the assay was immunoSEQ multiplex PCR. V, J and clone size derive from that table, while D and trimming were established from the DNA sequence. Of roughly 310,000 clones in the sample, roughly 90% were seen once. The sequence was collected from a woman in her forties or fifties with active or convalescent COVID-19. This chain connects TRBV19 to TRBJ1-4; D unresolved. The sequencing input was peripheral blood. The CDR3 loop is CASRTGGTNEKLFF. CDR3 coding DNA: TGTGCCAGTAGAACGGGAGGAACTAATGAAAAACTGTTTTTT.